The 31 T cell receptor beta chains below all came from one sample that was sequenced in a study of cytomegalovirus exposure and HLA in healthy donors (TCRdb year 2017). Libraries came from the immunoSEQ multiplex PCR assay. For the multiplex PCR, a mixture combining 60 forward primers for TCR Vbeta segments and 13 reverse primers for TCR Jbeta segments was used. TCRdb mirrors the immuneACCESS table, restricted to in-frame sequences. Some clones are absent from its copies; in checked studies, under half trace to an unresolved V gene, and the reason for the others is unknown. The sample yields 100,000 to 150,000 clones; around three quarters were counted once. Of the sample, about 3.5% falls within the top ten clones. Sequenced sample: PBMCs. Every receptor here comes from a young man in good health and CMV-seronegative.

The chain joins TRBV7-8 to TRBJ2-5, with D possibly TRBD2 on 6 matching bases. The DNA end is a closer match to TRBJ2-7, so the J assignment may be wrong. Per germline, CDR1 SGHVS and CDR2 FQNEAQ. The CDR3 totals 15 residues. The CDR3, as DNA: TGTGCCAGCAGCACAACTACAGGAGGGACCTACGAGCAGTACTTC. It codes for CASSTTTGGTYEQYF.

The chain employs TRBV4-3 and TRBJ2-7; maybe TRBD1 (5 bases). This CDR3 has 13 residues. Trimming stripped 0 bases from V and 9 bases from J, with 12 bases between. Per the germline V gene, CDR1 is LGHNA and CDR2 is YSLEER. The CDR3 nucleotides read TGCGCCAGCAGCCAAGAAGAAGCAGGGTCGCAGTACTTC. Translated, it gives CASSQEEAGSQYF.

This clone was seen only a few times. V is TRBV7-2 and J is TRBJ2-1; 15 nucleotides match TRBD2. The V segment lost 5 bases and the J segment 4 bases; nucleotides outside the gene matches: 3. Germline CDR1 reads SGHTA; CDR2 reads FQGNSA. CDR3 size: 16 residues. CDR3 sequence (DNA): TGTGCCAGCAGCCGGACTAGCGGGAGGGTTTACAATGAGCAGTTCTTC. Translating it yields CASSRTSGRVYNEQFF.

V and J are TRBV5-1 and TRBJ1-6, with TRBD1 matching 8 bases. The CDR3 extends over 15 amino acids. Germline loops: CDR1 SGHRS, CDR2 YFSETQ. The V gene end was trimmed by 4 bases and the J gene end by 4 bases; junction bases not matched to a gene: 4. CDR3 sequence: CASSQQGGYNSPLHF. The CDR3 DNA follows: TGCGCCAGCAGCCAACAGGGGGGTTATAATTCACCCCTCCACTTT.

As for this clone: The CDR3 end shows no conserved phenylalanine or tryptophan, and so a read error is likely. No DNA is shown, since the ends of the CDR3 on it are uncertain; the CDR3 is the one TCRdb lists. V usage is TRBV5-1 and J usage is TRBJ1-1; the D call in the table, TRBD1, was not verified against the DNA. Germline V CDR1 and CDR2: SGHRS, YFSETQ. The CDR3 totals 15 residues, both ends included. The CDR3 spells CASSLDGTGRGEGVV.

The rearrangement joins TRBV9 to TRBJ1-2; 9 bases agree with TRBD1. V was pared by 1 base and J by 6 bases, with 7 bases of the junction left unmatched. This CDR3 has 15 residues. Germline loops: CDR1 SGDLS, CDR2 YYNGEE. Here the CDR3 reads CASSVSQGQGDGYTF. DNA of the CDR3: TGTGCCAGCAGCGTAAGCCAGGGACAGGGCGATGGCTACACCTTC.

A few counts support this clone. This chain uses TRBV7-9 with TRBJ1-3; the match to TRBD1 covers 7 bases. The CDR3 is made up of 16 amino acids. V was pared by 5 bases and J by 0 bases, with 7 bases of the junction left unmatched. CDR1 and CDR2 from the germline V gene are SEHNR and FQNEAQ (reference sequence). CDR3 nucleotides: TGTGCCAGCAGCCCCCAGACAGGGCTCTCTGGAAACACCATATATTTT. This codes for CASSPQTGLSGNTIYF.

The gene calls are TRBV28 and TRBJ2-4; 8 bases line up with TRBD2. CDR1 is MDHEN, CDR2 SYDVKM, per germline. V lost 0 bases and J lost 5; bases outside the gene matches: 3. The CDR3 length is 15 residues. This CDR3 is CASSLWASGQNIQYF. The CDR3 nucleotides are TGTGCCAGCAGTTTATGGGCTAGCGGGCAAAACATTCAGTACTTC.

This chain links TRBV14 with TRBJ1-4; D gene ambiguous. Per germline, CDR1 SGHDN and CDR2 FVKESK. Trimming took off 3 bases at V and 8 bases at J, with 4 bases between the two ends. This CDR3 contains 11 residues. CDR3 sequence (DNA): TGTGCCAGCAGCCACATGGAAAAACTGTTTTTT. Protein sequence: CASSHMEKLFF.

The rearrangement links TRBV5-4 to TRBJ1-1; D unresolved. V lost 0 bases and J 0 bases, leaving 3 bases between the germline ends. The germline V gene encodes CDR1 SGHNT and CDR2 YYREEE (reference sequence). This CDR3 spans 13 amino acids. In DNA form, the CDR3 reads TGTGCCAGCAGCTTGGGGCTGAACACTGAAGCTTTCTTT. Amino acids: CASSLGLNTEAFF. The full variable domain, completed using reference TRBV5-4 and TRBJ1-1, is ETGVTQSPTHLIKTRGQQVTLRCSSQSGHNTVSWYQQALGQGPQFIFQYYREEENGRGNFPPRFSGLQFPNYSSELNVNALELDDSALYLCASSLGLNTEAFFGQGTRLTVV.

This clone has only one observation. The rearrangement links TRBV7-2 to TRBJ2-1; D gene uncertain. This CDR3 has 15 amino acids. Trimming took 0 bases from V and 0 from J, leaving 6 bases between them. The V gene's germline CDR1 is SGHTA and CDR2 FQGNSA. The CDR3 is CASSLAPSSYNEQFF. CDR3 bases: TGTGCCAGCAGCTTAGCGCCCAGCTCCTACAATGAGCAGTTCTTC. The full variable domain, with the rest looked up from reference TRBV7-2 and TRBJ2-1, is GAGVSQSPSNKVTEKGKDVELRCDPISGHTALYWYRQSLGQGLEFLIYFQGNSAPDKSGLPSDRFSAERTGGSVSTLTIQRTQQEDSAVYLCASSLAPSSYNEQFFGPGTRLTVL.

The chain uses TRBV30 and TRBJ1-5; weak D call: TRBD1 (6 bases). CDR1 is GTSNPN, CDR2 SVGIG, per germline (reference sequence). The V gene lost 0 bases and the J gene lost 4 bases, with 10 bases spanning the gap. This CDR3 has 14 amino acids. CDR3 DNA: TGTGCCTGGAGTGTAATGACAGGAAATCAGCCCCAGCATTTT. As protein: CAWSVMTGNQPQHF. Variable domain in full (rest from reference TRBV30 and TRBJ1-5): SQTIHQWPATLVQPVGSPLSLECTVEGTSNPNLYWYRQAAGRGLQLLFYSVGIGQISSEVPQNLSASRPQDRQFILSSKKLLLSDSGFYLCAWSVMTGNQPQHFGDGTRLSIL.

This clone was recorded a few times. The chain employs TRBV6-1 and TRBJ2-1; D unclear. Trimming shortened V by 5 bases and J by 1 base, and 6 bases separated the two germline ends. This CDR3 is 13 amino acids long. Germline V gene sequence: CDR1 MNHNS, CDR2 SASEGT. CDR3 bases: TGTGCCAGCAGTCCAGAATCCTACAATGAGCAGTTCTTC. Its translation: CASSPESYNEQFF.

This clone was observed a handful of times. V and J are TRBV7-2 and TRBJ2-7, with TRBD2 identical over 7 bases. The CDR3 length is 14 residues. Germline V CDR1 and CDR2: SGHTA, FQGNSA. V was clipped by 7 bases and J by 2 bases; unmatched bases: 8. CDR3: CASMLGRMAYEQYF. The CDR3 DNA is TGTGCCAGCATGCTCGGGAGGATGGCCTACGAGCAGTACTTC.

The rearrangement joins TRBV9 to TRBJ1-1, with D maybe TRBD1 (5 bases). The CDR3 is made up of 15 amino acids. Germline values: CDR1 SGDLS, CDR2 YYNGEE. V dropped 3 bases and J dropped 2 bases, with 14 bases sitting between them. The CDR3 spells CASSASSTGNTEAFF. The CDR3, as DNA: TGTGCCAGCAGCGCCTCCAGCACAGGTAACACTGAAGCTTTCTTT.

The V and J genes are TRBV28 and TRBJ1-3; no firm D call. The CDR3 totals 16 residues. The germline V gene has CDR1 MDHEN and CDR2 SYDVKM. V gave up 0 bases and J gave up 0 bases, with 9 bases separating them. DNA for the CDR3: TGTGCCAGCAGTTTATGGACTCCTGGCTCTGGAAACACCATATATTTT. Protein sequence: CASSLWTPGSGNTIYF.

The chain links TRBV9 to TRBJ1-2; D is unclear. Trimming shortened V by 3 bases and J by 8 bases, and 14 bases separated the two germline ends. CDR3 length: 13 residues. Germline lookup yields CDR1 SGDLS and CDR2 YYNGEE. The CDR3 loop is CASSGQINQGYTF. The CDR3 DNA follows: TGTGCCAGCAGCGGTCAAATTAATCAGGGCTACACCTTC.

V is TRBV5-1 and J is TRBJ1-1; D gene unclear. CDR3 length: 13 amino acids. The germline gives CDR1 SGHRS, CDR2 YFSETQ. V was cut by 6 bases and J by 1 base, with 10 bases left in between. The CDR3 sequence: CASTHAGNTEAFF. The CDR3 DNA follows: TGCGCCAGCACCCACGCGGGGAACACTGAAGCTTTCTTT.

The CDR3 region is CASSVGGLAGESGYRYEQYF. Here the CDR3 DNA reads TGCGCCAGCAGCGTTGGAGGACTAGCGGGAGAGTCGGGATATCGCTACGAGCAGTACTTC. The gene calls are TRBV5-1 and TRBJ2-7; 13 bases agree with TRBD2. Germline loops: CDR1 SGHRS, CDR2 YFSETQ. There are 20 residues in the CDR3. J gave up 3 bases and V 4 bases, and 19 bases lay outside the gene matches.

The genes are TRBV28 and TRBJ1-5; the D is unclear. V lost 1 base and J lost 4, with 8 bases in between. Germline values: CDR1 MDHEN, CDR2 SYDVKM. The CDR3 is 14 amino acids. CDR3 residues: CASSLYPVNQPQHF. The CDR3, as DNA: TGTGCCAGCAGTTTATACCCAGTAAATCAGCCCCAGCATTTT.

In this sample, this clone turned up once. V is TRBV7-2 and J is TRBJ1-2, with 8 bases identical to TRBD1. V trimming: 4 bases; J trimming: 5 bases; junction bases outside the gene matches: 6. Looked up from germline, CDR1 is SGHTA and CDR2 is FQGNSA. The CDR3 is 14 amino acids. The DNA of the CDR3 is TGTGCCAGCAGCTACAGGGGACAGGCGTATGGCTACACCTTC. This sequence encodes CASSYRGQAYGYTF.

This clone appeared once. The chain combines TRBV18 with TRBJ1-5, with no clear D. Deletions cut 4 bases from V and 0 bases from J, with 10 bases between. The germline V gene has CDR1 KGHSH and CDR2 LQKENI. CDR3 length: 15 amino acids. The CDR3 here is CASSQTLFSNQPQHF. The CDR3 coding sequence is TGTGCCAGCTCACAGACACTCTTTAGCAATCAGCCCCAGCATTTT.

This chain uses TRBV10-3 with TRBJ2-2; 10 bases are a match to TRBD1. This CDR3 comprises 17 residues. The germline CDR1 and CDR2 sequences are ENHRY and SYGVKD. The trim removed 7 bases at V and 5 bases at J, leaving 13 bases unmatched. The CDR3 sequence is CAITDRGLNGSTGELFF. DNA of the CDR3: TGTGCCATCACCGACAGGGGGCTGAATGGGAGTACCGGGGAGCTGTTTTTT.

V gene TRBV28 combines with J gene TRBJ1-2; D ambiguous. Per the germline V gene, CDR1 is MDHEN and CDR2 is SYDVKM. There are 11 residues in the CDR3. The ends were cut back, 5 bases at V and 10 bases at J, with 11 bases in the middle. In DNA form, the CDR3 reads TGTGCCAGCAGTAATCTAGTGGACTACACCTTC. Amino acids: CASSNLVDYTF.

This rearrangement joins TRBV6-5 to TRBJ1-5; tentative D call: TRBD1 (6 bases). V was clipped by 6 bases and J by 4 bases, with 13 bases between them. The germline CDR1 and CDR2 sequences are MNHEY and SVGAGI. The CDR3 sequence is 14 residues long. Here the CDR3 reads CASSRDGTNQPQHF. The CDR3, as DNA: TGTGCCAGCAGCAGGGACGGGACAAATCAGCCCCAGCATTTT.

This clone has just a few counts. This chain connects TRBV5-8 to TRBJ2-1, with 12 bases identical to TRBD2. This CDR3 contains 17 residues. Germline values: CDR1 SGHTS, CDR2 YDEGEE. V gave up 4 bases and J gave up 3 bases; unmatched junction bases: 8. The CDR3 loop is CASSKTSGGLGYNEQFF. The CDR3 DNA is TGTGCCAGCAGCAAGACTAGCGGGGGTCTCGGCTACAATGAGCAGTTCTTC. Complete variable domain (other parts from reference TRBV5-8 and TRBJ2-1): EAGVTQSPTHLIKTRGQQATLRCSPISGHTSVYWYQQALGLGLQFLLWYDEGEERNRGNFPPRFSGRQFPNYSSELNVNALELEDSALYLCASSKTSGGLGYNEQFFGPGTRLTVL.

The rearrangement uses TRBV27 and TRBJ1-6; 7 bases are shared with TRBD1. CDR1 is MNHEY, CDR2 SMNVEV, per germline (reference sequence). The V segment lost 6 bases and the J segment 5 bases; nucleotides outside the gene matches: 10. This CDR3 comprises 16 residues. CDR3 region: CASRVTGLANNSPLHF. CDR3 in DNA: TGTGCCAGCAGAGTGACAGGGCTCGCAAATAATTCACCCCTCCACTTT.

V and J are TRBV19 and TRBJ2-2, with D perhaps matching TRBD1 (6 bases). The CDR3 runs to 16 residues. Germline V gene data show CDR1 as LNHDA and CDR2 as SQIVND (reference sequence). V lost 2 bases and J 1 base, leaving 11 bases between the germline ends. The CDR3 protein is CASSISDRLNTGELFF. The CDR3 coding sequence is TGTGCCAGTAGTATATCGGACAGACTGAACACCGGGGAGCTGTTTTTT.

This chain joins TRBV5-4 and TRBJ2-2, with a weak D call TRBD1 (5 bases). Germline lookup yields CDR1 SGHNT and CDR2 YYREEE (reference sequence). The CDR3 loop spans 15 amino acids. Deletions cut 2 bases from V and 0 bases from J, with 8 bases between. CDR3 in amino acids: CASSLGHANTGELFF. The CDR3 nucleotides read TGTGCCAGCAGCTTAGGACACGCGAACACCGGGGAGCTGTTTTTT.

The rearrangement uses TRBV19 and TRBJ1-6; a possible D gene is TRBD1 (6 bases). Per the germline V gene, CDR1 is LNHDA and CDR2 is SQIVND (reference sequence). Trimming took off 10 bases at V and 7 bases at J, with 14 bases between the two ends. The CDR3 loop spans 13 amino acids. CDR3 in amino acids: CATRDNNNSPLHF. The CDR3 DNA follows: TGTGCCACCCGGGACAACAACAATTCACCCCTCCACTTT. Variable domain in full (rest from reference TRBV19 and TRBJ1-6): DGGITQSPKYLFRKEGQNVTLSCEQNLNHDAMYWYRQDPGQGLRLIYYSQIVNDFQKGDIAEGYSVSREKKESFPLTVTSAQKNPTAFYLCATRDNNNSPLHFGNGTRLTVT.

The chain recombines TRBV28 with TRBJ1-1, with D tentatively TRBD1 (5 bases). The CDR3 is 15 amino acids. Germline loops: CDR1 MDHEN, CDR2 SYDVKM. V shed 4 bases and J shed 4 bases, with 16 bases lying between them. CDR3 bases: TGTGCCAGCAGTTACCTTAGCAGGGATCTCACTGAAGCTTTCTTT. Protein sequence: CASSYLSRDLTEAFF.